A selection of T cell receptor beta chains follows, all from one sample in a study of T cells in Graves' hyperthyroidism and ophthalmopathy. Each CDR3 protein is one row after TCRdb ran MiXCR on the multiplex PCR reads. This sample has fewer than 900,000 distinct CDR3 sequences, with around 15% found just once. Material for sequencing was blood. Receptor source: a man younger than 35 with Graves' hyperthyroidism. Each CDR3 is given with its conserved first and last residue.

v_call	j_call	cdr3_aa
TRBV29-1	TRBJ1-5	CSVEGTGGLAQHF
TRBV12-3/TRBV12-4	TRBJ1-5	CASSSMGPPAGRNNQPQHF
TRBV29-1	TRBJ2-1	CSVEALIASYNEQFF
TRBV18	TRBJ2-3	CASSQTLGVGDTQYF
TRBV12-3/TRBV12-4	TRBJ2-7	CASTFTGRVHEQYF
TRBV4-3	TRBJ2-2	CASSHRQGNTGELFF
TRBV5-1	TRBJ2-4	CASSLRDRSKNIQYF
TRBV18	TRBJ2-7	CASSPSTGSLAYEQYF
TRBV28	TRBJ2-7	CASSRLAGGLYEQYF
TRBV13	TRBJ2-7	CASSFSSGTYVEQYF
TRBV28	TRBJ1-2	CASSLWARARGYTF
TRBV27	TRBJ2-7	CASSLHGLSYEQYF
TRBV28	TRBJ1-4	CASSLITTARGEKLFF
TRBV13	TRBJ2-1	CASSLVPGLAAQGNEQFF
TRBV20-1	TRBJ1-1	CSAREQGANTEAFF
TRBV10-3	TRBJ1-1	CAISAREVNTEAFF
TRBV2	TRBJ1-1	CASSGQNTEAFF
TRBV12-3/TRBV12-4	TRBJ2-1	CASSLIRLAGVYEQFF
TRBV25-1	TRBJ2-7	CASLRGRIYEQYF
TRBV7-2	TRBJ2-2	CASSLVGLVTGELFF
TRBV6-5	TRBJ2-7	CASSYWAGPSYEQYF
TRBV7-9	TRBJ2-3	CASSLVGLWQQDPSTDTQYF
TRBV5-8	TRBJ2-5	CASTRGPREETQYF
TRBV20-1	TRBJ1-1	CSARPLDRTNTEAFF
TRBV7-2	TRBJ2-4	CASSGGLADIQYF
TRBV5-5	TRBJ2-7	CASSPRIGGITEEQYF
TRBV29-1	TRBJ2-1	CSVDPTLAELYNEQFF
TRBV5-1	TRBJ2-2	CASSSGHLIGELFF
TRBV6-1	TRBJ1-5	CASSEIRVQPQHF
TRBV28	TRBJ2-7	CASSPMGTFSYEQYF
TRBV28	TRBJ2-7	CASSLSSGSHEQYF
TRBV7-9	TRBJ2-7	CAGSSLLAEYEQYF
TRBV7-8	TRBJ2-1	CASSPLLGGSYNEQFF
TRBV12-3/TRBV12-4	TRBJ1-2	CASSLSVWAANYGYTF
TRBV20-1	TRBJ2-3	CSAKAGSSTDTQYF
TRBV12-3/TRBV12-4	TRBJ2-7	CASSFRVMSYEQYF
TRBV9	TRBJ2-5	CASSAPGETQYF
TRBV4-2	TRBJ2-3	CASSRSGLAESTDTQYF
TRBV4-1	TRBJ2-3	CASKRNGADTQYF
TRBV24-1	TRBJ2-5	CATSDRGTGLRETQYF
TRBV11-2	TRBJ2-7	CASSFGQGLYEQYF
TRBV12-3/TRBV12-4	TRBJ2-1	CASSSDAAYNEQFF
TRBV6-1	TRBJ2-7	CASSHGGNLNEQYF
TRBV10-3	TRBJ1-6	CAIGSSLNSPLHF
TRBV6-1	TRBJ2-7	CATMDGTSGRSEQYF
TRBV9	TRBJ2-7	CASSFPSWRACDEQYF
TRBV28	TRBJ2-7	CASSKRHTGSYEQYF
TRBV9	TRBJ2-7	CASSAGLGGSRSYEQYF
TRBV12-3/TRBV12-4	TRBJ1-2	CASSLDPAGLNYGYTF
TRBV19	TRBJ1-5	CASSISRREPQHF
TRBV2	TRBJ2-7	CASQGDSYEQYF
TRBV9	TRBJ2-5	CASSVGAVGGETQYF
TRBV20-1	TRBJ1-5	CSASPGQGNQPQHF
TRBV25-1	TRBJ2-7	CASAGRQSYEQYF
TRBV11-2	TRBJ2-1	CASSSWRGDNEQFF